The text below deals with one TCR beta chain. What it recognizes is unknown. Heparinised blood was drawn once per donor, averaging roughly 120 mL. Reverse transcription of all isolated RNA meant that expressed TCRB transcripts were sequenced. Clones were sequenced by immunoSEQ multiplex PCR, and TCRdb holds only the in-frame ones, with some missing. The table records some 660,000 clones, over 13% of them present only once. This specimen comes from a study of beta chain features in type 1 diabetes. General study results and limits: Within patients, naive, central memory and Treg TCRB repertoires seemed more similar than within healthy donors. Moderate but significant shortening of TCRB CDR3s was recorded in all four CD4+ subsets from Type 1 diabetes patients. In patients and controls equally, PCR might favor templates that are shorter. Insertion counts at VDJ junctions were lower in type 1 diabetes patients, who also showed more deletions there.

Germline values: CDR1 GTSNPN, CDR2 SVGIG (reference sequence). Trimming took 1 base from V and 0 from J, leaving 10 bases between them. The CDR3 sequence is 15 residues long. The receptor comes from a man aged 18 to 35 with type 1 diabetes. The rearrangement links TRBV30 to TRBJ1-3; D is uncertain. The sample consisted of naive CD4+ T cells from blood. CDR3 amino acids: CAWSGNGNSGNTIYF. The DNA for the CDR3 is TGTGCCTGGAGTGGAAACGGGAACTCTGGAAACACCATATATTTT.